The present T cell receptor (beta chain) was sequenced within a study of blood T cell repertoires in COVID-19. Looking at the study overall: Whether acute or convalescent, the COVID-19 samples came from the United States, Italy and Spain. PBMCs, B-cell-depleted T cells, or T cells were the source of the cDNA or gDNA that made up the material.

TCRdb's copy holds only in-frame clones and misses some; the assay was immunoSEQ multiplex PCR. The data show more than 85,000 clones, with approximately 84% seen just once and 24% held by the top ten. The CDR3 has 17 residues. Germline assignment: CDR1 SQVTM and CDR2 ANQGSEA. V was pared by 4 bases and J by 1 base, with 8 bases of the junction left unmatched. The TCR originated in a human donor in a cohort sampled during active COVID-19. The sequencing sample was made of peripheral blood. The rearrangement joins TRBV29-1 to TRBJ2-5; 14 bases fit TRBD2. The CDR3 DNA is TGCAGCGTTGTGGGACTAGCGGGAGAGGGGGGCCAAGAGACCCAGTACTTC. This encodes CSVVGLAGEGGQETQYF.